This T cell receptor (beta chain) was found in a study of blood T cell repertoires in COVID-19. Overall study: Samples of COVID-19 (acute and convalescent) were obtained from the United States, Italy and Spain. T cells, B-cell-depleted T cells, or PBMCs provided the cDNA or gDNA that served as material.

This clone has a handful of counts. As handled by the study authors: Amplification from reference gene primers served as the basis for estimated nucleated cell counts. The repertoire was sequenced with immunoSEQ multiplex PCR; TCRdb's copy has only in-frame clones and lacks some. The DNA was the basis for D and trimming; V, J and clone size are from that table. The table shows about 270,000 clones, with 75% to 90% occurring only once. This sequence originates from a woman in her seventies with acute or convalescent COVID-19. Sample: peripheral blood.

CDR3 amino acids: CASSVAPARNEQFF. As DNA, the CDR3 is TGTGCCAGCAGCGTAGCCCCCGCCAGGAATGAGCAGTTCTTC. The chain has TRBV9 and TRBJ2-1; D call uncertain. CDR3 length equals 14 residues. Trimming shortened V by 0 bases and J by 7 bases, and 11 bases separated the two germline ends. Germline CDR1 reads SGDLS; CDR2 reads YYNGEE. Supplemented by reference TRBV9 and TRBJ2-1, the full variable domain reads DSGVTQTPKHLITATGQRVTLRCSPRSGDLSVYWYQQSLDQGLQFLIQYYNGEERAKGNILERFSAQQFPDLHSELNLSSLELGDSALYFCASSVAPARNEQFFGPGTRLTVL.